This TCR beta chain was documented in a study of CXCR3-negative and CXCR3-positive naive CD8 T cells. Through 5' RACE with UMI labels, the TRB cDNA libraries were prepared. Reanalyzing the 5' RACE reads, TCRdb keeps one entry per CDR3 protein, without DNA. Here the sample table reports approximately 88,000 distinct CDR3 sequences. About this clonotype itself: Its target is unknown.

Triplicate sorts of 300,000 cells per CD8+ subset. Study-wide results and caveats: Memory cells showed distinct TRBV-TRBJ patterns, while the two naive subsets matched. The study found CXCR3 expression partially decreased after cryopreservation and ran most assays on fresh PBMCs. Diversity in memory CD8+ cells fell much lower than the comparably high levels seen in both naive subsets.

The germline CDR1 and CDR2 sequences are MRHNA and SNTAGT. The CDR3 loop spans 14 amino acids. The chain has TRBV6-4 and TRBJ2-2; without DNA, the TCRdb call of TRBD1 cannot be checked. The TCR was taken from a human donor in good health. Some clones in this sample may be carry-over from other donors' samples. The sample was naive CXCR3- CD8+ T cells from blood. Subset given: CD45RO-CCR7+CD27+CD95- naive CD8+ T cells lacking CXCR3 (TNR3-). CDR3 residues: CASSEGGGTGELFF.